This T cell receptor (beta chain) was captured by sequencing in a study of cytomegalovirus exposure and HLA in healthy donors. Across the study: A data release that came early held approximately 85 million unique TCRs from HLA-typed donors. Study-level findings and limits: Some TCR beta chains (around 160 of them) were listed as cytomegalovirus-associated. Reports state that TCR beta sequences accurately predicted most subjects' HLA-A and HLA-B alleles.

The PCR had 60 Vbeta and 13 Jbeta primers. TCRdb's copy holds only in-frame clones and misses some; the assay was immunoSEQ multiplex PCR. This table holds 200,000 to 250,000 clones, around 80% found once. Trimming removed 8 bases at V and 4 bases at J, with 18 bases between. This CDR3 comprises 15 residues. Looked up from germline, CDR1 is MNHEY and CDR2 is SVGAGI. On this clone itself: Its antigen is not identified.

The TCR was taken from a woman between 55 and 75 years old in good health and CMV-seropositive. The sample was PBMCs. The chain combines TRBV6-5 with TRBJ2-1; D is possibly TRBD1 (6 bases). The CDR3 DNA follows: TGTGCCAGCGCACCTAACGGACAGAGATACAATGAGCAGTTCTTC. It is translated as CASAPNGQRYNEQFF.